The rows below give T cell receptor beta chains drawn from one sample of a study of technical replicates of blood from a few donors. The data were produced by immunoSEQ multiplex PCR, yet TCRdb's version contains in-frame clones alone and is incomplete. Of 80,000 or so clones listed, over 95% are singletons. The sequenced material came from T cells isolated from PBMCs. These receptors were taken from a human donor in good health. Both conserved end residues are part of each CDR3. Fields, in order: clone size, D gene, V gene, J gene, CDR3 DNA, CDR3 protein. The D gene is left open where the match is weak. A clone size is listed for some rows: how often the clone was seen (once, few, many), or a class if it is expanded.

>-|-|TRBV5-4|TRBJ1-1
TGTGCCAGCAGCTTGGGAGGGAACACTGAAGCTTTCTTT
CASSLGGNTEAFF
>-|-|TRBV11-2|TRBJ2-1
TGTGCCAGCAGCTTCGTGAGCGAAAACAATGAGCAGTTCTTC
CASSFVSENNEQFF
>-|TRBD2|TRBV15|TRBJ2-1
TGTGCCACCAGCAAACCCCATCTAGCGGGATCCAATGAGCAGTTCTTC
CATSKPHLAGSNEQFF
>-|TRBD2|TRBV11-2|TRBJ2-7
TGTGCCAGCAGCTTAGAGCGGGAGTACCACGAGCAGTACTTC
CASSLEREYHEQYF
>-|-|TRBV21-1|TRBJ1-1
TGTGCCAGCAGCAAAGGTATGAGACAGCATAACACTGAAGCTTTCTTT
CASSKGMRQHNTEAFF
>-|TRBD2|TRBV9|TRBJ2-3
TGTGCCAGCAGCGCTGGGGGACTAAGTGCAGATACGCAGTATTTT
CASSAGGLSADTQYF
>-|-|TRBV15|TRBJ1-5
TGTGCCACCAGCAGAGAAGGAAACAGTCTGTATAGCAATCAGCCCCAGCATTTT
CATSREGNSLYSNQPQHF
>-|TRBD1|TRBV11-1|TRBJ2-1
TGTGCCAGCAGCTCAGCAGGGGGCATTTCCTACAATGAGCAGTTCTTC
CASSSAGGISYNEQFF
>-|-|TRBV6-5|TRBJ2-7
TGTGCCAGCAGTTACCAGGGGGGCGCTCAGTACTTC
CASSYQGGAQYF
>-|TRBD2|TRBV7-9|TRBJ2-3
TGTGCCAGCAGCTCAGAAGCGGGGGGCACAGATACGCAGTATTTT
CASSSEAGGTDTQYF
>-|-|TRBV6-5|TRBJ1-1
TGTGCCAGCAGTTATAGACAGATGAACACTGAAGCTTTCTTT
CASSYRQMNTEAFF
>-|-|TRBV6-5|TRBJ2-2
TGTGCCAGCAGTTATGGGGCGCTAGGGACCGGGGAGCTGTTTTTT
CASSYGALGTGELFF
>-|-|TRBV7-2|TRBJ1-5
TGTGCCAGCAGCTTGTTGCACCCCTATAGCAATCAGCCCCAGCATTTT
CASSLLHPYSNQPQHF
>-|-|TRBV7-9|TRBJ2-1
TGTGCCAGCAGCACTCAGGGGACTGAGCAGTTCTTC
CASSTQGTEQFF
>-|TRBD1|TRBV7-2|TRBJ1-5
TGTGCCAGCAGCGAGAATTCGGACAGGCGCAATCAGCCCCAGCATTTT
CASSENSDRRNQPQHF
>once|-|TRBV30|TRBJ2-7
TGTGCCTGGAGTCCCCGTCCCTACGAGCAGTACTTC
CAWSPRPYEQYF
>-|TRBD2|TRBV27|TRBJ2-3
TGTGCCAGCAGTTCCGCGGGAGATAGCACAGATACGCAGTATTTT
CASSSAGDSTDTQYF
>-|-|TRBV6-5|TRBJ1-4
TGTGCCAGCAGTTACTACGAGGCAACTAATGAAAAACTGTTTTTT
CASSYYEATNEKLFF
>-|TRBD1|TRBV7-9|TRBJ1-5
TGTGCCAGCAGCTTAGACGCAGGGGGGCCCCAGGGTGTGGCCCAGCATTTT
CASSLDAGGPQGVAQHF
>-|-|TRBV6-5|TRBJ2-1
TGTGCCAGCAGCGAAGGTCAGGCTGAGCAGTTCTTC
CASSEGQAEQFF
>-|-|TRBV11-3|TRBJ2-2
TGTGCCAGCAGCTTAGCCTCGGCCGGGGAGCTGTTTTTT
CASSLASAGELFF
>-|TRBD2|TRBV6-1|TRBJ2-2
TGTGCCAGCAGTTCGGGGGGAGGAGGTACCGGGGAGCTGTTTTTT
CASSSGGGGTGELFF